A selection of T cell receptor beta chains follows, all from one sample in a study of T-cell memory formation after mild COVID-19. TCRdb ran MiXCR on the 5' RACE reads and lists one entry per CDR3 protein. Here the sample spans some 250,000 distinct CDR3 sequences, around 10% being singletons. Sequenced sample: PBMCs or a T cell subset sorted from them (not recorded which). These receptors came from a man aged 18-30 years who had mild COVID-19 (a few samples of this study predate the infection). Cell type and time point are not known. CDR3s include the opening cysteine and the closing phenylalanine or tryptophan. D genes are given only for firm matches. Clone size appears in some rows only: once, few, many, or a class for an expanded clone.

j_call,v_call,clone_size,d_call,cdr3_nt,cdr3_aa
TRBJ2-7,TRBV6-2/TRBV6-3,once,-,TGTGCCAGCAGACAGGGTTTCTACGAGCAGTACTTC,CASRQGFYEQYF
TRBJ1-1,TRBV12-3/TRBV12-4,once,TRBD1,TGTGCCAGCAGGAAAGGGGGCTTCACTGAAGCTTTCTTT,CASRKGGFTEAFF
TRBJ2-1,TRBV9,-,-,TGTGCCAGCAGCGTTAGGGCTGGGACCTACAATGAGCAGTTCTTC,CASSVRAGTYNEQFF
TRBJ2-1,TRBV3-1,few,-,TGTGCCAGCAGCCACCTCATCGGCAATGAGCAGTTCTTC,CASSHLIGNEQFF
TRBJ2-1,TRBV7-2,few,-,TGTGCCAGCAGCTCCGTGCGGGGCTCCTACAATGAGCAGTTCTTC,CASSSVRGSYNEQFF
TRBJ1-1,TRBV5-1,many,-,TGCGCCAGCAGCTTCGGGGGCGATGGCACTGAAGCTTTCTTT,CASSFGGDGTEAFF
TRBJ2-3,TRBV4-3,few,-,TGCGCCAGCAGCCAAGATCCTAGCGCGACAGATACGCAGTATTTT,CASSQDPSATDTQYF
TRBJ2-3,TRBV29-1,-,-,TGCAGCGTTAACTGGGCCGAGTCGAGTATTGAGGATACGCAGTATTTT,CSVNWAESSIEDTQYF
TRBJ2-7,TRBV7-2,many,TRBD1,TGTGCCAGCAGGTCTACCGGGACAGACGCCTACGAGCAGTACTTC,CASRSTGTDAYEQYF
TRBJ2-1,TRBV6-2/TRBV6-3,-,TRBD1,TGTGCCAGCAGTTACTTATTCGCCGGGACAGGGCTATACAATGAGCAGTTCTTC,CASSYLFAGTGLYNEQFF
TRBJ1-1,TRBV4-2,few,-,TGTGCCAGCAGCGCACGTCGGAACACTGAAGCTTTCTTT,CASSARRNTEAFF
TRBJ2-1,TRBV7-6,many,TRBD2,TGTGCCAGCAGCTCCCCGGATACTGGCGGGGGGGCCGGGGATGAGCAGTTCTTC,CASSSPDTGGGAGDEQFF
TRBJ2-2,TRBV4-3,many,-,TGCGCCAGCAGCCAAGATCTGGAGTTTTCCGGGGAGCTGTTTTTT,CASSQDLEFSGELFF
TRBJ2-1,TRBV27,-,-,TGTGCCAGCAGCATCTCACCCCTTGGTGAGCAGTTCTTC,CASSISPLGEQFF
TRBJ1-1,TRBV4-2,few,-,TGTGCCAGCAGCCAAGTGGGGGACATGAACACTGAAGCTTTCTTT,CASSQVGDMNTEAFF
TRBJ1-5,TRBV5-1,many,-,TGCGCCAGCAGCCATGGGGCCCTAGGGAATCAGCCCCAGCATTTT,CASSHGALGNQPQHF
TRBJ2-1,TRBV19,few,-,TGTGCCAGTAGTCCTCGTTTGCAGCTCTCCTACAATGAGCAGTTCTTC,CASSPRLQLSYNEQFF